The 13 T cell receptor beta chains given below trace back to one sample, sequenced in a study of control samples from healthy donors and cancer patients. Generated by immunoSEQ multiplex PCR, the TCRdb table keeps only in-frame clones and is missing some. The sample records 100,000 to 150,000 clones, roughly 90% being singletons. Sequenced input: blood. Receptor source: a man between 18 and 29 years old in good health.

The V call is TRBV6-6, the J call TRBJ1-1; D might be TRBD1 (5 bases). The germline CDR1 and CDR2 sequences are MNHNY and SVGAGI (reference sequence). The CDR3 has 14 residues. The V end lost 8 bases, the J end lost 5 bases, and 18 bases lay between the germline ends. CDR3 in DNA: TGTGCCAGCGGGGAGGGGCAGGGAACAACTGAAGCTTTCTTT. It encodes CASGEGQGTTEAFF.

This rearrangement joins TRBV6-5 to TRBJ2-7; perhaps D is TRBD1 or TRBD2 (5 bases each). V lost 6 bases and J lost 2, with 11 bases in between. Germline V CDR1 and CDR2: MNHEY, SVGAGI. This CDR3 is built from 13 residues. The CDR3 DNA sequence: TGTGCCAGCAGCGCCGGGACCCCCTACGAGCAGTACTTC. Protein: CASSAGTPYEQYF.

This clone has a single count. The chain uses TRBV19 and TRBJ2-7; 11 bases line up with TRBD1. Germline assignment: CDR1 LNHDA and CDR2 SQIVND (reference sequence). J gave up 6 bases and V 7 bases, and 14 bases lay outside the gene matches. The CDR3 has 16 residues. The CDR3 reads CASTSGGRDRGFEQYF. In DNA form, the CDR3 reads TGTGCCAGTACCTCAGGAGGGCGGGACAGGGGGTTCGAGCAGTACTTC.

This chain uses TRBV23-1 with TRBJ2-1; 10 bases are shared with TRBD1. TRBV23-1 is treated as an ORF (open reading frame) with a function not yet certain. Losses at the gene ends were 8 bases for V and 9 bases for J; bases not matched to a gene: 7. The CDR3 spans 13 residues. The CDR3 reads CASRDRGDCEQFF. CDR3 DNA sequence: TGCGCCAGCCGGGACAGGGGAGACTGTGAGCAGTTCTTC.

The chain combines TRBV19 with TRBJ1-1; D not certain. Germline V lookup: CDR1 LNHDA, CDR2 SQIVND (reference sequence). The CDR3 loop spans 15 amino acids. V was pared by 1 base and J by 0 bases, with 9 bases between. For the CDR3, the DNA is TGTGCCAGTAGTATAGGACGGGGAATGAACACTGAAGCTTTCTTT. Its protein is CASSIGRGMNTEAFF. Full variable domain (rest looked up from reference TRBV19 and TRBJ1-1): DGGITQSPKYLFRKEGQNVTLSCEQNLNHDAMYWYRQDPGQGLRLIYYSQIVNDFQKGDIAEGYSVSREKKESFPLTVTSAQKNPTAFYLCASSIGRGMNTEAFFGQGTRLTVV.

The chain is built from TRBV27 and TRBJ2-5, with no clear D. The CDR3 runs to 14 residues. Trimming stripped 3 bases from V and 2 bases from J, with 10 bases between. Germline V CDR1 and CDR2: MNHEY, SMNVEV (reference sequence). The CDR3 DNA reads TGTGCCAGCAGTTTCTCAGTTGGTCAAGAGACCCAGTACTTC. Translating it yields CASSFSVGQETQYF.

This chain joins TRBV9 and TRBJ1-2, with D perhaps matching TRBD1 (5 bases). This CDR3 is built from 13 residues. Germline CDR1 SGDLS, CDR2 YYNGEE. The V gene lost 3 bases and the J gene lost 4 bases, with 10 bases spanning the gap. Here the CDR3 DNA reads TGTGCCAGCAGCGCGGGACCGCGCTATGGCTACACCTTC. Protein: CASSAGPRYGYTF.

The rearrangement links TRBV12-3 or TRBV12-4 to TRBJ1-2; 8 bases align to TRBD1. CDR3 length equals 11 residues. The ends lost 5 bases at V and 8 bases at J; junction bases unmatched: 1. CDR3 sequence (DNA): TGTGCCAGCAGTCACAGGGGGGGCTACACCTTC. It encodes CASSHRGGYTF.

The rearrangement uses TRBV5-6 and TRBJ2-5, with a weak D call TRBD1 (5 bases). This CDR3 has 16 residues. The V gene lost 0 bases and the J gene lost 5 bases, with 17 bases spanning the gap. Germline lookup yields CDR1 SGHDT and CDR2 YYEEEE. CDR3 region: CASSLGVLRGGETQYF. CDR3 bases: TGTGCCAGCAGCTTGGGTGTCCTTAGGGGTGGGGAGACCCAGTACTTC.

The rearrangement links TRBV5-1 to TRBJ2-5; the D is unclear. Trimming removed 0 bases from V and 2 bases from J, with 17 bases in between. Germline CDR1 reads SGHRS; CDR2 reads YFSETQ. This CDR3 spans 17 amino acids. CDR3 bases: TGCGCCAGCAGCTTGGTGTCGGTCGGCAGATCGCAAGAGACCCAGTACTTC. Amino acids: CASSLVSVGRSQETQYF.

About this clone: A junction end diverges from the germline sequence, so it may reflect a read error. The V call is TRBV6-2 or TRBV6-3, the J call TRBJ2-2; D not resolved. Germline CDR1 is MNHEY and CDR2 is SVGEGT. This CDR3 is 14 amino acids long. This CDR3 reads CASGYSPEAGELFF. For the CDR3, the DNA is TGTGCCAGCGGTTACTCCCCGGAAGCCGGGGAGCTGTTTTTT.

The chain couples TRBV6-4 to TRBJ2-2; no clear D. V shed 7 bases and J shed 0 bases, with 9 bases lying between them. The CDR3 extends over 14 amino acids. CDR1 and CDR2 from the germline V gene are MRHNA and SNTAGT. Written as DNA, the CDR3 is TGTGCCAGCAAGGAACAATCGAACACCGGGGAGCTGTTTTTT. This sequence encodes CASKEQSNTGELFF.

This clone has a handful of counts. Other DNA sequences from this sample encode an identical CDR3 as well. The rearrangement joins TRBV7-3 to TRBJ1-1, with a weak D call TRBD1 (5 bases). Germline V gene data show CDR1 as SGHTA and CDR2 as FQGTGA. The V and J ends lost 4 bases and 5 bases respectively, with 14 bases between them. CDR3 length: 14 residues. CDR3 nucleotides: TGTGCCAGCAGCTCATCGGGGGGGGGAACTGAAGCTTTCTTT. This gives the protein CASSSSGGGTEAFF.